This TCR beta chain was profiled in a study of T-cell reconstitution after alpha-beta-depleted transplantation in children. Unique molecular identifiers were incorporated into the prepared TCRbeta library. Each CDR3 protein is one row after TCRdb ran MiXCR on the PCR reads. The sample yields about 500,000 distinct CDR3 sequences, about 33% seen once. Unmatched junction bases numbered 24, after V lost 6 bases and J lost 5 bases. CDR3 size: 20 residues. Germline V gives CDR1 MNHEY, CDR2 SVGEGT. This clonotype has more than one count but fewer than ten. The source of this sequence is a human donor who donated a stem cell graft to a child with aplastic anemia. Source: PBMCs from the stem cell graft donor, taken from the stem cell graft. The chain has TRBV6-2 or TRBV6-3 and TRBJ2-5; 10 positions agree with TRBD2. CDR3 sequence: CASSLVGAGLLAGTRETQYF. CDR3 in DNA: TGTGCCAGCAGCCTGGTCGGGGCAGGGTTACTAGCGGGAACACGGGAGACCCAGTACTTC.